This T cell receptor (beta chain) originates from a study of T cell responses to AZD1222 COVID-19 vaccine. Study-wide points: Donors were mostly white British, more females; clonal diversity possibly underestimated.

This clone is a singleton in its sample. The target antigen is unknown. The ends were cut back, 0 bases at V and 4 bases at J, with 15 bases in the middle. CDR3 length: 16 amino acids. From germline, CDR1 is MGHRA and CDR2 YSYEKL. Here immunoSEQ multiplex PCR was the method, and the copy in TCRdb shows in-frame clones only, minus some. The sample lists some 56,000 clones, 80% to 90% seen once, with over 5% in the top ten. The chain links TRBV4-1 to TRBJ1-1, with a possible D match to TRBD1 (6 bases). This receptor was obtained from an adult who received the AZD1222 COVID-19 vaccine. The sample was peripheral blood, taken 28 days after the second AZD1222 dose. CDR3 sequence: CASSQDDRGGGTEAFF. The DNA for the CDR3 is TGCGCCAGCAGCCAAGATGATAGAGGAGGGGGCACTGAAGCTTTCTTT.